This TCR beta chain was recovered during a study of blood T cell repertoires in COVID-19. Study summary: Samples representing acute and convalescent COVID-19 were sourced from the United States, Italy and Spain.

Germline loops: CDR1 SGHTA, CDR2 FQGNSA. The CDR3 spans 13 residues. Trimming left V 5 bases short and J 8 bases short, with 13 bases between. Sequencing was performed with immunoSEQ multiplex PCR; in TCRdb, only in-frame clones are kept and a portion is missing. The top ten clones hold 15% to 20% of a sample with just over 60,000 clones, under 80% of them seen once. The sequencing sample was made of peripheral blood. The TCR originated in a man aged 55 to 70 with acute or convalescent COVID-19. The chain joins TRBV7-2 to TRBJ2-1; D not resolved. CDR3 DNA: TGTGCCAGCAGCGCCGTCTATGGTGATGAGCAGTTCTTC. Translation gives CASSAVYGDEQFF.